Following are 17 T cell receptor beta chains from one sample sequenced in a study of cytomegalovirus exposure and HLA in healthy donors. TCRdb keeps only in-frame clones here, not all; method: immunoSEQ multiplex PCR. The sample shows about 160,000 clones, roughly 90% of them seen only once. Sequenced sample: PBMCs. Receptor source: a woman aged 25 to 39 in good health and CMV-seronegative.

The CDR3 is CASSEYTEAFF. CDR3 nucleotide sequence: TGTGCCAGCAGTGAGTACACTGAAGCTTTCTTT. The gene calls are TRBV25-1 and TRBJ1-1; D is unclear. The CDR3 has 11 amino acids. CDR1 and CDR2 (germline): MGHDK, SYGVNS. Between the trimmed V and J ends, which lost 3 bases and 3 bases, there was a span of 2 bases.

The V call is TRBV2, the J call TRBJ1-1; D is undetermined. With 6 bases removed from V and 1 base from J, the gap between germline ends came to 12 bases. The CDR3 loop spans 14 amino acids. Germline lookup yields CDR1 SNHLY and CDR2 FYNNEI. In nucleotides, the CDR3 is TGTGCCAGCAGACCGGGGAAGACGAACACTGAAGCTTTCTTT. Translated: CASRPGKTNTEAFF.

V gene TRBV6-5 combines with J gene TRBJ1-6; D gene ambiguous. The CDR3 is 13 residues long. Trimming shortened V by 0 bases and J by 10 bases, and 7 bases separated the two germline ends. Germline V gene data show CDR1 as MNHEY and CDR2 as SVGAGI. This chain's CDR3 is CASSYSGVSPLHF. The CDR3, as DNA: TGTGCCAGCAGTTACTCCGGGGTGTCACCCCTCCACTTT.

J is TRBJ2-3 and V is TRBV20-1; D is unresolved. The CDR3 consists of 11 residues. V was pared by 6 bases and J by 2 bases, with 6 bases between. Germline assignment: CDR1 DFQATT and CDR2 SNEGSKA (reference sequence). This CDR3 is CSAIYTDTQYF. The CDR3 bases are TGCAGTGCGATCTACACAGATACGCAGTATTTT.

V and J are TRBV4-1 and TRBJ1-1, with no clear D. Deletions cut 2 bases from V and 3 bases from J, with 16 bases between. The CDR3 extends over 16 amino acids. The germline CDR1 and CDR2 sequences are MGHRA and YSYEKL. As DNA, the CDR3 is TGCGCCAGCAGCCAATCGGGCCCCAACATGTACACTGAAGCTTTCTTT. It is translated as CASSQSGPNMYTEAFF.

The rearrangement joins TRBV7-2 to TRBJ1-2; D is unresolved. V lost 4 bases and J lost 4, with 13 bases in between. The CDR3 length is 14 residues. Germline CDR1 SGHTA, CDR2 FQGNSA. CDR3 DNA: TGTGCCAGCAGCTCTAGCGGCACCATCTATGGCTACACCTTC. This codes for CASSSSGTIYGYTF.

The gene calls are TRBV7-6 and TRBJ2-7; 7 bases are a match to TRBD1. The CDR3 covers 15 residues. Germline V gene data show CDR1 as SGHVS and CDR2 as FNYEAQ. V lost 5 bases to trimming and J lost 7 bases; unmatched junction nucleotides: 14. CDR3 sequence (DNA): TGTGCCAGCAGCCATTCCCCTGACAGGGAAGGTGAGCAGTACTTC. Encoded protein: CASSHSPDREGEQYF.

The genes are TRBV19 and TRBJ1-6; 7 nucleotides align to TRBD1. Germline loops: CDR1 LNHDA, CDR2 SQIVND (reference sequence). The CDR3 runs to 18 residues. J gave up 1 base and V 2 bases, and 8 bases lay outside the gene matches. This CDR3 reads CASSINRGGSSYNSPLHF. In nucleotides, the CDR3 is TGTGCCAGTAGTATAAACAGGGGAGGATCGTCCTATAATTCACCCCTCCACTTT.

The chain employs TRBV30 and TRBJ1-1, with D maybe TRBD1 (5 bases). Germline assignment: CDR1 GTSNPN and CDR2 SVGIG (reference sequence). This CDR3 region has 14 residues. The germline V and J ends were trimmed by 0 bases and 3 bases, with 11 bases remaining between them. DNA of the CDR3: TGTGCCTGGAGTGTCAGGGAGTGGTACACTGAAGCTTTCTTT. This sequence encodes CAWSVREWYTEAFF.

As regards this clone: Within the sample, other DNA sequences also encode this same CDR3. CDR3 region: CAWRKPRGTGAVAGYTF. The CDR3 DNA sequence: TGTGCCTGGAGGAAACCGCGGGGGACAGGGGCCGTGGCGGGCTACACCTTC. The chain is built from TRBV30 and TRBJ1-2; TRBD1 matches 10 bases. The junction had 18 bases not matched to a gene; V was cut back by 3 bases and J by 8 bases. Looked up from germline, CDR1 is GTSNPN and CDR2 is SVGIG (reference sequence). The CDR3 runs 17 residues.

This chain uses TRBV5-4 with TRBJ2-4; a possible D gene is TRBD1 (5 bases). CDR3 length: 13 residues. Germline V gene sequence: CDR1 SGHNT, CDR2 YYREEE (reference sequence). Trimming took 5 bases from V and 6 from J, leaving 12 bases between them. The CDR3: CASSQQGPNIQYF. For the CDR3, the DNA is TGTGCCAGCAGTCAGCAGGGTCCAAACATTCAGTACTTC.

The V call is TRBV30, the J call TRBJ2-2; D unresolved. Trimming took off 1 base at V and 4 bases at J, with 7 bases between the two ends. The CDR3 has 13 amino acids. Per germline, CDR1 GTSNPN and CDR2 SVGIG (reference sequence). The chain's CDR3 is CAWSGQSTGELFF. The CDR3, as DNA: TGTGCCTGGAGTGGCCAGTCCACCGGGGAGCTGTTTTTT.

J is TRBJ1-2 and V is TRBV7-9; tentative D call: TRBD1 (6 bases). Germline V gene data show CDR1 as SEHNR and CDR2 as FQNEAQ (reference sequence). This CDR3 spans 15 amino acids. With 6 bases removed from V and 0 bases from J, the gap between germline ends came to 14 bases. CDR3 DNA sequence: TGTGCCAGCAGGCAGACAGGAGACGCTAACTATGGCTACACCTTC. Protein sequence: CASRQTGDANYGYTF.

The chain is built from TRBV5-1 and TRBJ2-3, with TRBD2 matching over 9 bases. Germline CDR1 is SGHRS and CDR2 is YFSETQ. The CDR3 runs 15 residues. V shed 4 bases, J shed 5 bases, and the junction held 8 bases outside the gene matches. Here the CDR3 DNA reads TGCGCCAGCAGCAGCGGACTAGCGATCCAAGATACGCAGTATTTT. Translation gives CASSSGLAIQDTQYF.

The chain has TRBV5-1 and TRBJ2-5, with 7 bases fitting TRBD1. The CDR3 is made up of 14 amino acids. CDR1 and CDR2 (germline): SGHRS, YFSETQ. J lost 2 bases, V lost 0 bases, and 1 base had no gene match. CDR3 in DNA: TGCGCCAGCAGCTTGGGGGGACAGCAAGAGACCCAGTACTTC. This translates into CASSLGGQQETQYF.

The chain combines TRBV29-1 with TRBJ2-5; TRBD1 is a possible D gene (6 bases). V lost 6 bases, J lost 2 bases, and 22 bases lay in between. Germline CDR1 reads SQVTM; CDR2 reads ANQGSEA. The CDR3 runs to 16 residues. The CDR3 bases are TGCAGCGTGGCCGGGACACCGAGACTCCGACAAGAGACCCAGTACTTC. Translation gives CSVAGTPRLRQETQYF.

This clone showed up just once. DNA for the CDR3: TGTGCCAGCAGCCTGCGGTCCGACAGCTCCAACTATGGCTACACCTTC. It specifies CASSLRSDSSNYGYTF. The rearrangement links TRBV7-6 to TRBJ1-2; TRBD1 is a possible D gene (5 bases). The CDR3 has 16 residues. The germline V and J ends were trimmed by 5 bases and 2 bases, with 18 bases remaining between them. Per germline, CDR1 SGHVS and CDR2 FNYEAQ.